This TCR beta chain was identified in a study of T cell repertoires in cytomegalovirus infection. This CDR3 is 16 amino acids long. The V gene lost 4 bases and the J gene lost 6 bases, with 18 bases spanning the gap. Germline V gene sequence: CDR1 SEHNR, CDR2 FQNEAQ (reference sequence). Notes on this clonotype: The antigen is undetermined.

TCRdb ran MiXCR on the reads and lists one entry per CDR3 protein. The data show some 560,000 distinct CDR3 sequences, roughly 42% seen once. The receptor was isolated from a human donor in good health (CMV status not recorded). Some clones in this sample may be carry-over from other donors' samples. The sequencing here drew on cultured PBMCs, taken from culture after CMV antigen stimulation. The gene calls are TRBV7-9 and TRBJ2-2; D assignment may be TRBD1 or TRBD2 (5 bases each). The CDR3 bases are TGTGCCAGCAGCTCCGCCTCAGGGACGGGGCCCGGGGAGCTGTTTTTT. This gives the protein CASSSASGTGPGELFF.